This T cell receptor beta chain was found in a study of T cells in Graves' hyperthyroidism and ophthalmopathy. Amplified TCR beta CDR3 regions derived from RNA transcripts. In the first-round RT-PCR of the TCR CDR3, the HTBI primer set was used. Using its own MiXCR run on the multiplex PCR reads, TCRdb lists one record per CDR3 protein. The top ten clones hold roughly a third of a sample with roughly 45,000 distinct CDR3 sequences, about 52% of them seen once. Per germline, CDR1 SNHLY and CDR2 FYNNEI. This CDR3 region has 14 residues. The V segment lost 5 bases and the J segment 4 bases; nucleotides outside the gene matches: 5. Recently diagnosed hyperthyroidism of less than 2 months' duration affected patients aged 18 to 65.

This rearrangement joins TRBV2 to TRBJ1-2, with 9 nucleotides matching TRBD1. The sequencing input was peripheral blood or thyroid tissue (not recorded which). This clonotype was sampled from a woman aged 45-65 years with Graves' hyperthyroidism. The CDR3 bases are TGTGCCAGCAGTACCGGGACAGGGCTCTATGGCTACACCTTC. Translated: CASSTGTGLYGYTF.